This T cell receptor (beta chain) derives from a study of T cell changes during pregnancy in multiple sclerosis. Using immunoSEQ multiplex PCR, the repertoire was profiled, and TCRdb retains in-frame clones only, with some absent. The table shows approximately 100,000 clones, with 90% to 95% occurring only once. V gave up 5 bases and J gave up 7 bases; unmatched junction bases: 5. Germline V gene lookup returns CDR1 SGHAT and CDR2 FQDESV (reference sequence). The CDR3 is made up of 14 amino acids. The sequenced sample was peripheral blood, obtained before pregnancy. The source is a female donor with multiple sclerosis, enrolled in a pregnancy study. The chain uses TRBV11-1 and TRBJ1-4; TRBD1 matches at 9 bases. CDR3 in amino acids: CASSRDRVGEKLFF. CDR3 in DNA: TGTGCCAGCAGCCGGGACAGGGTTGGTGAAAAACTGTTTTTT.